Listed here are 25 T cell receptor beta chains from one sample, sequenced in a study of blood T cell repertoires in COVID-19. Sequenced by immunoSEQ multiplex PCR; TCRdb stores in-frame clones only, minus some. Here the sample spans 150,000 to 200,000 clones, approximately 80% being singletons. Sequenced material: peripheral blood. These receptors were obtained from a woman between 65 and 79 years old with COVID-19, enrolled during active disease.

The V and J genes are TRBV11-2 and TRBJ1-2; TRBD1 matches at 8 bases. After removal of 6 bases from V and 2 bases from J, the junction contained 2 bases not matched to a gene. The germline V gene has CDR1 SGHAT and CDR2 FQNNGV. This CDR3 has 13 residues. CDR3 protein: CASRDRGNYGYTF. The DNA of the CDR3 is TGTGCCAGCAGAGACAGGGGAAACTATGGCTACACCTTC.

The chain combines TRBV3-1 (or the pseudogene TRBV3-2) with TRBJ1-1; perhaps TRBD1 as D (6 bases). The V gene's germline CDR1 is LGHDT and CDR2 YNNKEL (reference sequence). This CDR3 has 14 residues. Trimming removed 4 bases from V and 2 bases from J, with 11 bases in between. The CDR3, as DNA: TGTGCCAGCAGCCCTCGACAGGCCAACACTGAAGCTTTCTTT. Translating it yields CASSPRQANTEAFF.

The V call is TRBV10-3, the J call TRBJ1-6; a weak D match, TRBD1 (6 bases). Germline CDR1 and CDR2: ENHRY and SYGVKD. Trimming took off 0 bases at V and 7 bases at J, with 10 bases between the two ends. This CDR3 comprises 15 residues. The CDR3 DNA follows: TGTGCCATCAGTGAGTCACCTGGGGGCAATTCACCCCTCCACTTT. Its protein is CAISESPGGNSPLHF.

V and J are TRBV20-1 and TRBJ2-1; 11 nucleotides match TRBD2. This CDR3 has 17 amino acids. Unmatched junction bases numbered 17, after V lost 3 bases and J lost 10 bases. Per the germline V gene, CDR1 is DFQATT and CDR2 is SNEGSKA (reference sequence). The CDR3 region has the DNA TGCAGTGCTAGTGTATTGAGGGTTAGCGGGAGGGGTCGGGAGCAGTTCTTC. Translating gives CSASVLRVSGRGREQFF.

The chain joins TRBV28 to TRBJ1-1, with a tentative D call TRBD1 (5 bases). V gave up 6 bases and J gave up 4 bases, with 15 bases separating them. Looked up from germline, CDR1 is MDHEN and CDR2 is SYDVKM. The CDR3 is 14 amino acids. The CDR3 protein is CASSPGGSITEAFF. The CDR3 nucleotides are TGTGCCAGCAGCCCGGGGGGGTCAATCACTGAAGCTTTCTTT.

The J gene is TRBJ1-1, the V gene TRBV11-2; 11 bases fit TRBD1. The CDR3 spans 15 residues. The ends lost 5 bases at V and 5 bases at J; junction bases unmatched: 7. In germline, CDR1 is SGHAT, CDR2 FQNNGV. CDR3 nucleotides: TGTGCCAGCAGCGGCTGGACAGGGGGCTTAACTGAAGCTTTCTTT. Translating it yields CASSGWTGGLTEAFF.

The J gene is TRBJ2-1, the V gene TRBV18; 11 bases line up with TRBD2. Losses at the gene ends were 6 bases for V and 10 bases for J; bases not matched to a gene: 8. The CDR3 covers 14 residues. Looked up from germline, CDR1 is KGHSH and CDR2 is LQKENI. The chain's CDR3 is CASSREGLADEQFF. The CDR3 DNA follows: TGTGCCAGCTCTCGCGAGGGACTAGCGGACGAGCAGTTCTTC. Full variable domain (outside the CDR3, taken from reference TRBV18 and TRBJ2-1): NAGVMQNPRHLVRRRGQEARLRCSPMKGHSHVYWYRQLPEEGLKFMVYLQKENIIDESGMPKERFSAEFPKEGPSILRIQQVVRGDSAAYFCASSREGLADEQFFGPGTRLTVL.

The count of this clone is one. This chain uses TRBV28 with TRBJ1-1; TRBD1 is a possible D gene (5 bases). CDR1 is MDHEN, CDR2 SYDVKM, per germline. Deletions cut 4 bases from V and 6 bases from J, with 12 bases between. The CDR3 runs 13 residues. In DNA form, the CDR3 reads TGTGCCAGCAGTTCCCCCCAGGGCGCTGAAGCTTTCTTT. Amino acid sequence: CASSSPQGAEAFF.

The chain is built from TRBV7-3 and TRBJ1-1; D is unresolved. CDR1 is SGHTA and CDR2 is FQGTGA in the germline V gene. V was cut by 4 bases and J by 1 base, with 7 bases left in between. The CDR3 has 13 amino acids. This CDR3 reads CASSSNRNTEAFF. The CDR3 DNA follows: TGTGCCAGCAGCTCCAACAGGAACACTGAAGCTTTCTTT.

This chain uses TRBV21-1 with TRBJ1-4. TRBV21-1 is described as a pseudogene. The CDR3 has 10 residues. CDR3 in amino acids: CAGRREKLFF. Here the CDR3 DNA reads TGTGCCGGGAGACGGGAAAAACTGTTTTTT.

The rearrangement links TRBV28 to TRBJ2-5, with 7 bases lining up with TRBD1. The V gene's germline CDR1 is MDHEN and CDR2 SYDVKM. There are 15 residues in the CDR3. The J segment lost 5 bases and the V segment lost 5 bases, leaving 11 bases of the junction unmatched. CDR3 residues: CASSGQVENWETQYF. The CDR3 region has the DNA TGTGCCAGCAGTGGACAGGTTGAGAATTGGGAGACCCAGTACTTC.

The chain carries TRBV3-1 (or the pseudogene TRBV3-2) and TRBJ2-1; D ambiguous. The germline V gene has CDR1 LGHDT and CDR2 YNNKEL (reference sequence). Trimming left V 5 bases short and J 2 bases short, with 16 bases between. This CDR3 has 16 residues. CDR3: CASSERRLPAYNEQFF. The DNA of the CDR3 is TGTGCCAGCAGCGAAAGGAGATTACCAGCCTACAATGAGCAGTTCTTC.

This chain joins TRBV29-1 and TRBJ1-2, with no clear D. V shed 6 bases and J shed 5 bases, with 22 bases lying between them. Germline CDR1 is SQVTM and CDR2 is ANQGSEA. The CDR3 extends over 15 amino acids. The CDR3 coding sequence is TGCAGCGTAATGACGACGGAACCCCGAGGGTATGGCTACACCTTC. This codes for CSVMTTEPRGYGYTF.

The J gene is TRBJ2-1, the V gene TRBV28; 16 nucleotides match TRBD2. This CDR3 is 18 amino acids long. Trimming took 6 bases from V and 3 from J; bases not matched to a gene: 8. CDR1 MDHEN and CDR2 SYDVKM come from the germline V gene. The CDR3 reads CASSITGLAGGHYNEQFF. The DNA for the CDR3 is TGTGCCAGCAGCATAACGGGACTAGCGGGAGGGCACTACAATGAGCAGTTCTTC.

The chain uses TRBV5-1 and TRBJ2-4; possible D gene TRBD1, 5 bases. This CDR3 has 13 residues. Germline CDR1 reads SGHRS; CDR2 reads YFSETQ. Trimming took off 0 bases at V and 6 bases at J, with 7 bases between the two ends. The CDR3 coding sequence is TGCGCCAGCAGCTTGGACAGGCCAAACATTCAGTACTTC. Encoded protein: CASSLDRPNIQYF. Together with reference TRBV5-1 and TRBJ2-4, the CDR3 gives the full variable domain: KAGVTQTPRYLIKTRGQQVTLSCSPISGHRSVSWYQQTPGQGLQFLFEYFSETQRNKGNFPGRFSGRQFSNSRSEMNVSTLELGDSALYLCASSLDRPNIQYFGAGTRLSVL.

The rearrangement uses TRBV5-1 and TRBJ1-2; D possibly corresponds to TRBD1 (6 bases). The CDR3 totals 14 residues. Per the germline V gene, CDR1 is SGHRS and CDR2 is YFSETQ. With 3 bases removed from V and 3 bases from J, the gap between germline ends came to 12 bases. In nucleotides, the CDR3 is TGCGCCAGCAGCTCCACGGACAGAGACTATGGCTACACCTTC. It specifies CASSSTDRDYGYTF.

CDR3 loop: CASSTSGILSNEQFF. For the CDR3, the DNA is TGTGCCAGCAGCACGAGCGGGATCCTTTCGAATGAGCAGTTCTTC. This chain links TRBV9 with TRBJ2-1, with 7 nucleotides matching TRBD2. The CDR3 totals 15 residues. With V trimmed by 4 bases and J by 7 bases, 11 bases remained unmatched. Germline-derived CDR1 and CDR2 are SGDLS and YYNGEE.

The chain recombines TRBV3-1 (or the pseudogene TRBV3-2) with TRBJ2-3; D uncertain. Trimming pared 4 bases from V and 5 bases from J, leaving 10 bases between. The germline gives CDR1 LGHDT, CDR2 YNNKEL (reference sequence). There are 13 residues in the CDR3. CDR3 in amino acids: CASSPPGRDTQYF. The CDR3 bases are TGTGCCAGCAGCCCCCCGGGTCGAGATACGCAGTATTTT.

The rearrangement links TRBV2 to TRBJ2-1; TRBD1 might be the D (5 bases). The CDR3 consists of 17 residues. In germline, CDR1 is SNHLY, CDR2 FYNNEI. The V end lost 5 bases, the J end lost 7 bases, and 24 bases lay between the germline ends. This CDR3 reads CASSREGGAVKGNEQFF. DNA of the CDR3: TGTGCCAGCAGTCGAGAAGGTGGGGCAGTGAAGGGGAATGAGCAGTTCTTC.

The chain employs TRBV28 and TRBJ1-4, with D uncertain. The CDR3 totals 14 residues. Germline values: CDR1 MDHEN, CDR2 SYDVKM. V was shortened by 3 bases and J by 4 bases, with 9 bases between the two germline ends. CDR3 nucleotides: TGTGCCAGCAGTTTGTCCCGAGGTAATGAAAAACTGTTTTTT. Translating gives CASSLSRGNEKLFF.

The rearrangement links TRBV2 to TRBJ1-3, with 8 nucleotides matching TRBD1. V shed 7 bases and J 4 bases; nucleotides not matched to a gene: 6. The CDR3 totals 14 residues. The V gene's germline CDR1 is SNHLY and CDR2 FYNNEI. The CDR3 bases are TGTGCCAGCACCTGGACAGGGCCCGGAAACACCATATATTTT. Its protein is CASTWTGPGNTIYF.

The rearrangement uses TRBV4-1 and TRBJ2-3; perhaps TRBD2 as D (6 bases). Germline V lookup: CDR1 MGHRA, CDR2 YSYEKL. The CDR3 spans 14 residues. Between the trimmed V and J ends, which lost 5 bases and 0 bases, there was a span of 9 bases. CDR3 sequence: CASSGGASTDTQYF. DNA of the CDR3: TGCGCCAGCAGCGGAGGGGCTAGCACAGATACGCAGTATTTT.

The V gene is TRBV21-1, the J gene TRBJ1-1. TRBV21-1 corresponds to a pseudogene. The CDR3 length is 14 residues. In nucleotides, the CDR3 is TGTGCCAGCAGCCTCAACCCGACCGGAGCTGAAGCTTTCTTT. It codes for CASSLNPTGAEAFF.

The rearrangement links TRBV18 to TRBJ2-6; weak D call: TRBD2 (5 bases). Trimming stripped 2 bases from V and 0 bases from J, with 5 bases between. There are 15 residues in the CDR3. Germline-derived CDR1 and CDR2 are KGHSH and LQKENI. The CDR3 bases are TGTGCCAGCTCACCAGAGGGCTCTGGGGCCAACGTCCTGACTTTC. It yields the protein CASSPEGSGANVLTF.

The chain couples TRBV28 to TRBJ2-1; 10 bases align to TRBD1. Unmatched junction bases numbered 14, after V lost 5 bases and J lost 7 bases. The CDR3 extends over 17 amino acids. Germline CDR1 is MDHEN and CDR2 is SYDVKM. CDR3 DNA: TGTGCCAGCAGTCCTATTATCGGGACAGGGGAGTGGAATGAGCAGTTCTTC. It is translated as CASSPIIGTGEWNEQFF. Full variable domain (rest looked up from reference TRBV28 and TRBJ2-1): DVKVTQSSRYLVKRTGEKVFLECVQDMDHENMFWYRQDPGLGLRLIYFSYDVKMKEKGDIPEGYSVSREKKERFSLILESASTNQTSMYLCASSPIIGTGEWNEQFFGPGTRLTVL.